This TCR beta chain was documented in a study of T cell responses to AZD1222 COVID-19 vaccine. Study-level points and caveats: Baseline serostatus was positive in only six AZD1222 recipients.

Concerning this clone: The antigen is not known.

Assay used: immunoSEQ multiplex PCR; TCRdb lists only in-frame clones, some missing. The sample has some 150,000 clones; roughly 85% are singletons. This clonotype was obtained from an adult who received the MenACWY meningococcal vaccine as a control. Source: peripheral blood, taken 28 days after the second dose of the MenACWY control vaccine.

In DNA form, the CDR3 reads TGTGCCACCCGGGACGGCACTGAAGCTTTCTTT. It translates to CATRDGTEAFF. J is TRBJ1-1 and V is TRBV9, with a weak D call TRBD1 (5 bases). Germline V lookup: CDR1 SGDLS, CDR2 YYNGEE. The V and J ends lost 9 bases and 4 bases respectively, with 10 bases between them. The CDR3 length is 11 residues.